These 23 T cell receptor beta chains originate from one sample sequenced in a study of cytomegalovirus exposure and HLA in healthy donors. Repertoires were generated with immunoSEQ multiplex PCR, while TCRdb's copy carries only in-frame clones and drops some. This table has about 64,000 clones, roughly 90% appearing once. The sample comprised PBMCs. These receptor sequences come from a woman aged 18-29 years in good health and CMV-seronegative.

V is TRBV2 and J is TRBJ2-3; D is perhaps TRBD2 (5 bases). The CDR3 extends over 12 amino acids. V lost 0 bases and J 12 bases, leaving 10 bases between the germline ends. Germline V gives CDR1 SNHLY, CDR2 FYNNEI. Here the CDR3 reads CASSEAGASQYF. In DNA form, the CDR3 reads TGTGCCAGCAGTGAAGCTGGAGCTAGCCAGTATTTT.

There are a few counts of this clone. The chain combines TRBV7-2 with TRBJ1-6; D may be TRBD1 (5 bases). Germline V CDR1 and CDR2: SGHTA, FQGNSA. The CDR3 has 14 amino acids. V was pared by 3 bases and J by 7 bases, with 10 bases between. CDR3 sequence: CASSLREGNSPLHF. The CDR3 region has the DNA TGTGCCAGCAGCTTGAGGGAGGGGAATTCACCCCTCCACTTT.

The chain joins TRBV7-8 to TRBJ2-2; TRBD2 agrees at 10 bases. Germline V CDR1 and CDR2: SGHVS, FQNEAQ. V dropped 2 bases and J dropped 8; count of bases not matched to a gene: 5. There are 15 residues in the CDR3. CDR3: CASSLRAGGLGELFF. CDR3 nucleotide sequence: TGTGCCAGCAGCTTAAGAGCGGGGGGGCTTGGGGAGCTGTTTTTT.

This clone was counted once. This sequence joins TRBV6-5 and TRBJ1-2, with 7 bases matching TRBD1. The J segment lost 3 bases and the V segment lost 9 bases, leaving 4 bases of the junction unmatched. Germline CDR1 and CDR2: MNHEY and SVGAGI. This CDR3 is built from 12 residues. CDR3 amino acids: CASYRGYYGYTF. The CDR3 region has the DNA TGTGCCAGTTACAGGGGTTACTATGGCTACACCTTC.

This chain uses TRBV5-1 with TRBJ2-3; possible D gene TRBD1, 5 bases. The CDR3 length is 14 residues. Germline CDR1 and CDR2: SGHRS and YFSETQ. Trimming removed 4 bases from V and 1 base from J, with 10 bases in between. In DNA form, the CDR3 reads TGCGCCAGCAGCCAGGGCGCCGGCACAGATACGCAGTATTTT. Amino acid sequence: CASSQGAGTDTQYF.

The chain combines TRBV5-1 with TRBJ1-1; 12 bases are shared with TRBD1. CDR1 is SGHRS and CDR2 is YFSETQ in the germline V gene. The V gene end was trimmed by 5 bases and the J gene end by 4 bases; junction bases not matched to a gene: 9. The CDR3 loop spans 16 amino acids. The DNA for the CDR3 is TGCGCCAGCAGTTTTGGGACAGGGGGCCGGGGCACTGAAGCTTTCTTT. Translated, it gives CASSFGTGGRGTEAFF.

The chain employs TRBV4-1 and TRBJ1-4; tentative D call: TRBD1 (6 bases). There are 15 residues in the CDR3. V shed 3 bases and J shed 8 bases, with 16 bases lying between them. Germline CDR1 reads MGHRA; CDR2 reads YSYEKL. In nucleotides, the CDR3 is TGCGCCAGCAGCCAGTATACAGGGACCGACGAAAAACTGTTTTTT. The encoded protein is CASSQYTGTDEKLFF.

The count of this clone is one. The J gene is TRBJ1-1, the V gene TRBV5-1, with no clear D. Looked up from germline, CDR1 is SGHRS and CDR2 is YFSETQ. V lost 4 bases and J 5 bases, leaving 12 bases between the germline ends. The CDR3 has 13 amino acids. The CDR3 sequence: CASSLDNPTEAFF. The DNA for the CDR3 is TGCGCCAGCAGCCTCGACAATCCAACTGAAGCTTTCTTT.

This clone was observed a single time. V usage is TRBV6-1 and J usage is TRBJ1-2, with D perhaps matching TRBD1 (6 bases). Germline loops: CDR1 MNHNS, CDR2 SASEGT. CDR3 length: 15 amino acids. V was cut by 3 bases and J by 0 bases, with 11 bases left in between. CDR3 nucleotide sequence: TGTGCCAGCAGTGAGGAGACAGGCCCTAACTATGGCTACACCTTC. This gives the protein CASSEETGPNYGYTF.

CDR3 DNA: TGCGCCAGCAGCTCGACTAGCGGGGGATACCGCGAGCAGTACTTC. Its protein product is CASSSTSGGYREQYF. This chain joins TRBV5-1 and TRBJ2-7; 12 positions match TRBD2. This CDR3 has 15 amino acids. Germline-derived CDR1 and CDR2 are SGHRS and YFSETQ. The V segment lost 3 bases and the J segment 6 bases; nucleotides outside the gene matches: 7.

The genes are TRBV11-3 and TRBJ2-2; TRBD2 aligns across 7 bases. CDR1 and CDR2 (germline): SGHNT, YENEEA. The CDR3 has 14 residues. The V segment lost 2 bases and the J segment 9 bases; nucleotides outside the gene matches: 6. As DNA, the CDR3 is TGTGCCAGCAGCTTAAAGCGGGGTTCCCGGGAGCTGTTTTTT. Its translation: CASSLKRGSRELFF.

The gene calls are TRBV7-2 and TRBJ1-1, with D hard to call. CDR1 is SGHTA, CDR2 FQGNSA, per germline. V lost 0 bases and J lost 1, with 9 bases in between. This CDR3 has 15 amino acids. CDR3 protein: CASSLARGGNTEAFF. The CDR3 DNA reads as TGTGCCAGCAGCTTAGCCCGAGGAGGGAACACTGAAGCTTTCTTT.

V gene TRBV6-4 combines with J gene TRBJ2-1; 9 nucleotides line up with TRBD2. Losses at the gene ends were 2 bases for V and 7 bases for J; bases not matched to a gene: 6. The CDR3 is made up of 15 amino acids. CDR1 MRHNA and CDR2 SNTAGT come from the germline V gene. This CDR3 reads CASSDGSSGINEQFF. CDR3 in DNA: TGTGCCAGCAGTGACGGGTCTAGCGGGATAAATGAGCAGTTCTTC.

The V gene is TRBV5-4, the J gene TRBJ2-1, with 13 bases fitting TRBD2. Unmatched junction bases numbered 7, after V lost 4 bases and J lost 9 bases. The CDR3 sequence is 15 residues long. The germline V gene encodes CDR1 SGHNT and CDR2 YYREEE (reference sequence). For the CDR3, the DNA is TGTGCCAGCAGCGCCCCCACTAGCGGGAGGGCTGAGCAGTTCTTC. Translation: CASSAPTSGRAEQFF.

The genes are TRBV7-2 and TRBJ2-5; D not certain. Trimming removed 1 base at V and 5 bases at J, with 8 bases between. This CDR3 is 13 amino acids long. The germline V gene has CDR1 SGHTA and CDR2 FQGNSA. CDR3 bases: TGTGCCAGCAGCTTAGGGTCCGGGGAGACCCAGTACTTC. Amino acid sequence: CASSLGSGETQYF.

This sequence joins TRBV5-1 and TRBJ2-7, with 7 positions matching TRBD1. V trimming: 4 bases; J trimming: 2 bases; junction bases outside the gene matches: 3. CDR1 SGHRS and CDR2 YFSETQ come from the germline V gene. The CDR3 has 13 amino acids. CDR3 in DNA: TGCGCCAGCAGCAAAGGACAGGCCTACGAGCAGTACTTC. This sequence encodes CASSKGQAYEQYF.

The chain uses TRBV19 and TRBJ2-2, with 11 nucleotides matching TRBD2. J lost 7 bases, V lost 5 bases, and 12 bases had no gene match. This CDR3 region has 17 residues. The V gene's germline CDR1 is LNHDA and CDR2 SQIVND (reference sequence). The CDR3 coding sequence is TGTGCCAGTAGTGATCGGGCTAGCGGGAGGTACAGCGGGGAGCTGTTTTTT. This encodes CASSDRASGRYSGELFF.

V and J are TRBV5-1 and TRBJ2-3; D remains ambiguous. Trimming shortened V by 4 bases and J by 0 bases, and 6 bases separated the two germline ends. Germline CDR1 is SGHRS and CDR2 is YFSETQ. This CDR3 region has 13 residues. The CDR3 loop reads CASSTDSTDTQYF. For the CDR3, the DNA is TGCGCCAGCAGCACAGATAGCACAGATACGCAGTATTTT.

This rearrangement joins TRBV27 to TRBJ2-7; D is possibly TRBD2 (5 bases). The CDR3 extends over 14 amino acids. With 5 bases removed from V and 2 bases from J, the gap between germline ends came to 13 bases. Per germline, CDR1 MNHEY and CDR2 SMNVEV (reference sequence). This CDR3 reads CASSPSRGPYEQYF. DNA for the CDR3: TGTGCCAGCAGTCCCTCCCGCGGGCCCTACGAGCAGTACTTC.

The chain links TRBV9 to TRBJ2-1; 15 nucleotides agree with TRBD2. This CDR3 comprises 16 residues. Trimming at V came to 3 bases and at J to 8 bases, leaving 6 bases not matched to a gene. Germline V gene sequence: CDR1 SGDLS, CDR2 YYNGEE. CDR3 nucleotide sequence: TGTGCCAGCAGCGGCAGGGGACTAGCGGGGGGTGATGAGCAGTTCTTC. Its protein is CASSGRGLAGGDEQFF.

The genes are TRBV7-2 and TRBJ2-6, with D tentatively TRBD1 (7 bases). Germline V gene sequence: CDR1 SGHTA, CDR2 FQGNSA. The CDR3 loop spans 19 amino acids. V lost 3 bases and J lost 1, with 19 bases in between. The chain's CDR3 is CASSLVIRGELSGANVLTF. CDR3 in DNA: TGTGCCAGCAGCTTGGTGATCAGGGGGGAATTGTCTGGGGCCAACGTCCTGACTTTC.

The chain uses TRBV28 and TRBJ1-1; D is unclear. The CDR3 runs to 15 residues. Germline V CDR1 and CDR2: MDHEN, SYDVKM. V was clipped by 7 bases and J by 4 bases, with 19 bases between them. The CDR3 coding sequence is TGTGCCAGCAAAGGTCAGGAAGCGGGAGGCACTGAAGCTTTCTTT. Translated: CASKGQEAGGTEAFF.

The chain recombines TRBV5-5 with TRBJ1-1; no clear D. The CDR3 is 15 residues long. The ends were cut back, 4 bases at V and 5 bases at J, with 18 bases in the middle. Germline V gene sequence: CDR1 SGHKS, CDR2 YYEKEE (reference sequence). The CDR3 loop is CASSRILWARTEAFF. The CDR3 nucleotides read TGTGCCAGCAGCCGTATCTTGTGGGCGCGAACTGAAGCTTTCTTT.